The T cell receptor beta chain described here comes from a study of cytomegalovirus exposure and HLA in healthy donors. Study results and caveats: Some V segments could not be told apart, so they were left out, TRBV6-2 and TRBV6-3 among them.

The PCR made use of 60 Vbeta and 13 Jbeta primers. The method was immunoSEQ multiplex PCR; TCRdb's version includes in-frame clones alone and lacks a portion of them. Among under 250,000 clones, 82% were seen once, and the ten largest hold about 3%. V shed 0 bases and J shed 1 base, with 13 bases lying between them. This CDR3 is 16 amino acids long. Germline V gene sequence: CDR1 SGHKS, CDR2 YYEKEE (reference sequence). Note on this clone: No antigen is known for it.

The rearrangement links TRBV5-5 to TRBJ1-1, with D perhaps TRBD1 (6 bases). This clonotype was sampled from a woman in her 40s in good health and CMV-seronegative. The specimen was PBMCs. CDR3 nucleotide sequence: TGTGCCAGCAGCTTGGGGCATACAGGGCCGAACACTGAAGCTTTCTTT. Protein sequence: CASSLGHTGPNTEAFF.